This TCR beta chain comes out of a study of read filtering for tumor transcriptome and immune sequencing. This CDR3 is 14 amino acids long. V lost 6 bases and J lost 7; bases outside the gene matches: 5. The germline gives CDR1 MDHEN, CDR2 SYDVKM. This library used approximately 390 ng RNA and molecular barcoded adaptors spanning alpha/delta and beta/gamma chains. TCRdb re-called the reads with MiXCR, one entry per CDR3 protein. The repertoire includes about 2,500 distinct CDR3 sequences, 65% to 70% of them detected once, and 25% to 35% sits in the top ten. The sequenced material came from a population of CD138-negative cells sorted from bone marrow. The V gene is TRBV28, the J gene TRBJ2-1; 11 bases map to TRBD2. The source of this sequence is a donor older than 35 with multiple myeloma. This table probably holds off-target reads from a library built for another chain. The CDR3 nucleotides are TGTGCCAGCAGAACTAGCGGGAGACGTAATGAGCAGTTCTTC. Its protein is CASRTSGRRNEQFF.